The following is a TCR beta chain sequence with its context. Its antigen is unidentified. It was autoimmune disease history or systemic immunosuppression that excluded patients. Generated by immunoSEQ multiplex PCR, the TCRdb table keeps only in-frame clones and is missing some. The sample yields fewer than 85,000 clones, 88% seen once. The source of the sample is a study of OX40 agonist ivuxolimab in advanced cancers. As for the study in general: Earlier anti-PD-1, anti-PD-L1 or anti-CTLA-4 therapy was permitted; less than 50% had received some. Study-level results: Normalized expansion of T-cell clones was also low for some nonresponders. Within 6 weeks, CD4+ and CD8+ blood T cells expanded clonally at 0.1 to 3.0 mg/kg.

The CDR3 spans 13 residues. The sequence came from an adult with an advanced solid tumor such as melanoma, head and neck, liver or kidney cancer. The specimen comprised CD4+ or CD8+ T cells sorted from blood, sampled in a trial of the OX40 agonist ivuxolimab. V usage is TRBV21-1 and J usage is TRBJ2-5; the table names TRBD2, a call not compared with the DNA. TRBV21-1 has pseudogene status. CDR3 residues: CASSTRDQETQYF. The DNA of the CDR3 is TGTGCCAGCAGCACCCGGGACCAAGAGACCCAGTACTTC.